This is a list of T cell receptor beta chains from one sample in a study of blood T cell repertoires in COVID-19. Produced via immunoSEQ multiplex PCR; TCRdb's table is partial and in-frame only. The sample contains roughly 200,000 clones, approximately 80% of which appear only once. What was sequenced was peripheral blood. The origin of the receptors is a man in his sixties with acute or convalescent COVID-19. Each CDR3 is given with its conserved first and last residue. Each record gives: clone size, V gene, D gene, CDR3 length, J gene, CDR3 protein, CDR3 DNA. The D gene is left open where the match is weak. A row's size may be missing; if present it is once, few, many or a size class.

clone size: NA; V gene: TRBV12-3/TRBV12-4; D gene: NA; CDR3 length: 13; J gene: TRBJ1-2; CDR3 protein: CASSLRRGYGYTF; CDR3 DNA: TGTGCCAGCAGCCTGAGGCGGGGGTATGGCTACACCTTC
clone size: NA; V gene: TRBV29-1; D gene: NA; CDR3 length: 17; J gene: TRBJ2-7; CDR3 protein: CSVEGARVRGPSYEQYF; CDR3 DNA: TGCAGCGTTGAAGGGGCGCGGGTACGCGGGCCTTCCTACGAGCAGTACTTC
clone size: NA; V gene: TRBV28; D gene: NA; CDR3 length: 11; J gene: TRBJ2-5; CDR3 protein: CASSYEETQYF; CDR3 DNA: TGTGCCAGCAGCTACGAAGAGACCCAGTACTTC
clone size: NA; V gene: TRBV11-1; D gene: TRBD2; CDR3 length: 15; J gene: TRBJ2-1; CDR3 protein: CASSLQLAGANEQFF; CDR3 DNA: TGTGCCAGCAGCTTACAACTAGCGGGAGCCAATGAGCAGTTCTTC
clone size: NA; V gene: TRBV28; D gene: TRBD1; CDR3 length: 16; J gene: TRBJ2-7; CDR3 protein: CASSLGGTGGQYEQYF; CDR3 DNA: TGTGCCAGCAGTTTAGGTGGGACAGGGGGCCAATACGAGCAGTACTTC
clone size: few; V gene: TRBV11-3; D gene: TRBD1; CDR3 length: 15; J gene: TRBJ2-7; CDR3 protein: CASSLGRTGGAEQYF; CDR3 DNA: TGTGCCAGCAGCTTAGGCCGGACAGGGGGCGCCGAGCAGTACTTC
clone size: NA; V gene: TRBV3-1/TRBV3-2; D gene: TRBD2; CDR3 length: 17; J gene: TRBJ2-3; CDR3 protein: CASSVWGTSGSPDTQYF; CDR3 DNA: TGTGCCAGCAGTGTTTGGGGGACTAGCGGGAGCCCAGATACGCAGTATTTT
clone size: once; V gene: TRBV9; D gene: TRBD1; CDR3 length: 12; J gene: TRBJ1-1; CDR3 protein: CATSQGGTEAFF; CDR3 DNA: TGTGCCACGTCTCAGGGGGGCACTGAAGCTTTCTTT
clone size: NA; V gene: TRBV6-1; D gene: NA; CDR3 length: 15; J gene: TRBJ2-6; CDR3 protein: CASSEDSSGANVLTF; CDR3 DNA: TGTGCCAGCAGTGAAGACAGCTCTGGGGCCAACGTCCTGACTTTC
clone size: NA; V gene: TRBV27; D gene: TRBD1; CDR3 length: 15; J gene: TRBJ1-1; CDR3 protein: CASSSLGGQNTEAFF; CDR3 DNA: TGTGCCAGCAGTTCTTTAGGGGGCCAGAACACTGAAGCTTTCTTT